The 22 T cell receptor beta chains below all came from one sample that was sequenced in a study of T cells in Graves' hyperthyroidism and ophthalmopathy. Amplification of TCR beta CDR3 regions used RNA as the template. The primer set for the first-round RT-PCR of the TCR CDR3 was HTBI. TCRdb independently ran MiXCR on the multiplex PCR reads; one entry per CDR3 protein. The sample contains under 350,000 distinct CDR3 sequences, roughly 18% of which appear only once. The sample was blood. Receptors originate from a woman aged 45-65 years with Graves' hyperthyroidism.

The table lists this clonotype with many counts. The chain uses TRBV11-2 and TRBJ1-1; D gene ambiguous. V was cut by 5 bases and J by 5 bases, with 3 bases left in between. From germline, CDR1 is SGHAT and CDR2 FQNNGV. The CDR3 covers 10 residues. CDR3 region: CASSATEAFF. Written as DNA, the CDR3 is TGTGCCAGCAGCGCAACTGAAGCTTTCTTT.

This clonotype was counted ten times or more. The V and J genes are TRBV27 and TRBJ2-1; maybe TRBD2 (6 bases). V gave up 3 bases and J gave up 2 bases, with 11 bases separating them. Germline assignment: CDR1 MNHEY and CDR2 SMNVEV (reference sequence). The CDR3 is made up of 15 amino acids. The CDR3 here is CASSFWDSAYNEQFF. In DNA, the CDR3 is TGTGCCAGCAGTTTCTGGGACTCCGCCTACAATGAGCAGTTCTTC.

This clonotype was seen a handful of times. The V and J genes are TRBV27 and TRBJ1-6; 7 bases line up with TRBD1. Germline CDR1 reads MNHEY; CDR2 reads SMNVEV (reference sequence). The CDR3 is 14 amino acids. The ends lost 4 bases at V and 5 bases at J; junction bases unmatched: 2. The CDR3 DNA reads TGTGCCAGCAGTTGGGACAGAGATAATTCACCCCTCCACTTT. Translation gives CASSWDRDNSPLHF.

This clonotype was counted only a few times. V usage is TRBV6-1 and J usage is TRBJ1-4; tentatively, D is TRBD1 (5 bases). The V gene's germline CDR1 is MNHNS and CDR2 SASEGT. Trimming removed 3 bases from V and 3 bases from J, with 8 bases in between. This CDR3 spans 14 amino acids. CDR3 region: CASSDSGANEKLFF. The CDR3 DNA reads TGTGCCAGCAGTGACTCGGGGGCTAATGAAAAACTGTTTTTT.

The table lists this clonotype with many counts. J is TRBJ2-4 and V is TRBV2; 8 nucleotides agree with TRBD2. The CDR3 runs 14 residues. Trimming cost V 8 bases and J 6 bases; bases outside gene matches: 9. Germline V gene sequence: CDR1 SNHLY, CDR2 FYNNEI. CDR3 sequence (DNA): TGTGCCAGCGACGGGGGGGGGCATGGAAACATTCAGTACTTC. Translating gives CASDGGGHGNIQYF.

The table lists this clonotype with a few counts. The rearrangement uses TRBV3-1 and TRBJ1-1; a possible D gene is TRBD1 (6 bases). CDR1 and CDR2 from the germline V gene are LGHDT and YNNKEL (reference sequence). The ends were cut back, 3 bases at V and 6 bases at J, with 11 bases in the middle. The CDR3 sequence is 13 residues long. The CDR3 here is CASSHLQGSEAFF. The CDR3 DNA reads TGTGCCAGCAGCCACCTGCAGGGGTCTGAAGCTTTCTTT.

This clonotype was seen ten or more times. The J gene is TRBJ2-1, the V gene TRBV12-3 or TRBV12-4; 14 bases agree with TRBD2. V trimming: 4 bases; J trimming: 0 bases; junction bases outside the gene matches: 5. The CDR3 is 18 residues long. As DNA, the CDR3 is TGTGCCAGCAGTTCGGGACTAGCGGGGGACCGCTCCTACAATGAGCAGTTCTTC. Its translation is CASSSGLAGDRSYNEQFF.

This clonotype was observed a few times. J is TRBJ2-3 and V is TRBV5-1, with D unresolved. The V gene's germline CDR1 is SGHRS and CDR2 YFSETQ. The V and J ends lost 1 base and 5 bases respectively, with 11 bases between them. The CDR3 has 14 amino acids. The chain's CDR3 is CASSLLGERDTQYF. CDR3 DNA: TGCGCCAGCAGCTTGCTTGGGGAACGAGATACGCAGTATTTT. The complete variable domain, with remaining parts taken from reference TRBV5-1 and TRBJ2-3, reads KAGVTQTPRYLIKTRGQQVTLSCSPISGHRSVSWYQQTPGQGLQFLFEYFSETQRNKGNFPGRFSGRQFSNSRSEMNVSTLELGDSALYLCASSLLGERDTQYFGPGTRLTVL.

There are many counts of this clonotype. The rearrangement uses TRBV12-3 or TRBV12-4 and TRBJ2-1, with 9 bases lining up with TRBD2. Trimming removed 3 bases from V and 5 bases from J; junction bases left unmatched: 8. The CDR3 length is 16 residues. CDR3 nucleotide sequence: TGTGCCAGCAGTTTCCCCCAACTAGCGGGCAACAATGAGCAGTTCTTC. Its translation: CASSFPQLAGNNEQFF.

V usage is TRBV12-3 or TRBV12-4 and J usage is TRBJ1-5; D call uncertain. Trimming removed 5 bases at V and 6 bases at J, with 14 bases between. This CDR3 region has 14 residues. The CDR3 region is CASSEEWLGQPQHF. The CDR3 nucleotides read TGTGCCAGCAGTGAAGAATGGCTCGGTCAGCCCCAGCATTTT.

This clonotype was seen a handful of times. This may stem from a read error, because a much larger clone lies one nucleotide away. The chain couples TRBV27 to TRBJ2-1; D is undetermined. The CDR3 sequence is 15 residues long. CDR1 MNHEY and CDR2 SMNVEV come from the germline V gene (reference sequence). The CDR3 sequence is CAGSLSVGPYNEQFF. The CDR3 nucleotides read TGTGCCGGCAGTTTATCAGTTGGTCCCTACAATGAGCAGTTCTTC.

This clonotype turned up a few times. This chain uses TRBV9 with TRBJ2-5, with TRBD1 identical over 7 bases. J lost 4 bases, V lost 4 bases, and 10 bases had no gene match. The CDR3 has 15 residues. The germline V gene has CDR1 SGDLS and CDR2 YYNGEE. This chain's CDR3 is CASSTGTVGAETQYF. The CDR3 nucleotides read TGTGCCAGCAGCACGGGGACAGTGGGCGCAGAGACCCAGTACTTC.

This clonotype was seen a handful of times. The rearrangement links TRBV13 to TRBJ1-5; maybe TRBD1 (6 bases). Deletions cut 4 bases from V and 5 bases from J, with 12 bases between. CDR1 PRHDT and CDR2 FYEKMQ come from the germline V gene (reference sequence). The CDR3 is made up of 14 amino acids. CDR3 in amino acids: CASSSRDTDQPQHF. The DNA for the CDR3 is TGTGCCAGCAGCTCCCGGGACACCGATCAGCCCCAGCATTTT.

This clonotype was counted between two and nine times. The chain is built from TRBV5-8 and TRBJ2-5; D may be TRBD1 (5 bases). Germline V gene sequence: CDR1 SGHTS, CDR2 YDEGEE. This CDR3 region has 16 residues. The germline V and J ends were trimmed by 5 bases and 0 bases, with 17 bases remaining between them. The CDR3 region has the DNA TGTGCCAGCAGTCGTGACAGACGGATATACCAAGAGACCCAGTACTTC. Protein: CASSRDRRIYQETQYF.

The gene calls are TRBV29-1 and TRBJ2-2, with 7 positions matching TRBD1. The CDR3 length is 13 residues. With 8 bases clipped from V and 4 bases from J, the junction kept 7 bases outside the gene matches. Germline V gene data show CDR1 as SQVTM and CDR2 as ANQGSEA. The DNA for the CDR3 is TGCAGCACCCGGGACAGCGGCACCGGGGAGCTGTTTTTT. Translating it yields CSTRDSGTGELFF.

V usage is TRBV15 and J usage is TRBJ1-4, with D tentatively TRBD1 (6 bases). The CDR3 is made up of 15 amino acids. CDR1 and CDR2 from the germline V gene are LNHNV and YYDKDF (reference sequence). Deletions cut 5 bases from V and 4 bases from J, with 14 bases between. CDR3 amino acids: CATSGGQLGNEKLFF. The CDR3 nucleotides read TGTGCCACCAGCGGTGGACAGTTGGGTAATGAAAAACTGTTTTTT.

This clonotype was seen at least ten times. The chain combines TRBV5-6 with TRBJ2-3, with D possibly matching TRBD1 (6 bases). Germline loops: CDR1 SGHDT, CDR2 YYEEEE. With 4 bases removed from V and 4 bases from J, the gap between germline ends came to 13 bases. The CDR3 runs to 14 residues. The CDR3 DNA sequence: TGTGCCAGCAGCGGGTGGGGGCGCCCAGATACGCAGTATTTT. Its translation is CASSGWGRPDTQYF.

The table lists this clonotype with many counts. The chain couples TRBV20-1 to TRBJ2-7; 7 bases match TRBD2. The length of the CDR3 is 14 residues. The V segment lost 5 bases and the J segment 2 bases; nucleotides outside the gene matches: 9. Germline V CDR1 and CDR2: DFQATT, SNEGSKA (reference sequence). The CDR3 reads CSARTGTKTYEQYF. The CDR3 nucleotides are TGCAGTGCTCGGACCGGGACTAAAACCTACGAGCAGTACTTC.

This clonotype was recorded a few times. This rearrangement joins TRBV9 to TRBJ2-7; D is unclear. The CDR3 runs 14 residues. Per germline, CDR1 SGDLS and CDR2 YYNGEE. Trimming stripped 0 bases from V and 3 bases from J, with 10 bases between. This chain's CDR3 is CASSVGGAIYEQYF. CDR3 sequence (DNA): TGTGCCAGCAGCGTAGGAGGCGCCATCTACGAGCAGTACTTC.

The chain recombines TRBV28 with TRBJ2-5; 8 bases align to TRBD1. Germline V lookup: CDR1 MDHEN, CDR2 SYDVKM. Trimming at V came to 6 bases and at J to 3 bases, leaving 6 bases not matched to a gene. The CDR3 totals 14 residues. The CDR3 region is CASSPEDREETQYF. In DNA form, the CDR3 reads TGTGCCAGCAGCCCGGAGGACAGGGAAGAGACCCAGTACTTC.

This clonotype was picked up many times. This rearrangement joins TRBV2 to TRBJ1-5, with TRBD1 identical over 11 bases. J was trimmed by 6 bases and V by 6 bases; bases with no gene match: 10. This CDR3 is 16 amino acids long. Germline V gene data show CDR1 as SNHLY and CDR2 as FYNNEI. Here the CDR3 reads CASSRYRGQGGQPQHF. The CDR3 DNA sequence: TGTGCCAGCAGCCGATACCGGGGACAGGGGGGTCAGCCCCAGCATTTT.

The chain employs TRBV9 and TRBJ1-1; tentatively, D is TRBD1 (5 bases). Germline V lookup: CDR1 SGDLS, CDR2 YYNGEE. The CDR3 extends over 16 amino acids. V lost 3 bases to trimming and J lost 6 bases, with 21 bases between them. CDR3 loop: CASSEGFSLGRAEAFF. In nucleotides, the CDR3 is TGTGCCAGCAGCGAGGGGTTTTCCCTCGGGAGGGCTGAAGCTTTCTTT.